The 21 T cell receptor beta chains below come from one sample, sequenced in a study of cytomegalovirus exposure and HLA in healthy donors. Primers: 60 Vbeta forward and 13 Jbeta reverse. Clones were read by immunoSEQ multiplex PCR, and TCRdb kept only the in-frame ones, dropping some. The profile shows about 120,000 clones, around 77% of them singletons. The specimen sequenced was PBMCs. Receptors were obtained from a woman aged 30 to 39 in good health and CMV-seropositive.

The V and J genes are TRBV10-3 and TRBJ1-6, with a weak D call TRBD1 (6 bases). This CDR3 has 16 residues. V lost 1 base, J lost 3 bases, and 10 bases lay in between. Per germline, CDR1 ENHRY and CDR2 SYGVKD. The CDR3 DNA follows: TGTGCCATCAGTGAGTTCGCGGACAGCTATAATTCACCCCTCCACTTT. Its protein is CAISEFADSYNSPLHF.

The gene calls are TRBV7-9 and TRBJ1-1; D unclear. This CDR3 spans 12 amino acids. The germline V gene encodes CDR1 SEHNR and CDR2 FQNEAQ (reference sequence). V was pared by 5 bases and J by 11 bases, with 15 bases between. The CDR3 spells CASSLGQNAAFF. DNA of the CDR3: TGTGCCAGCAGCCTAGGCCAAAATGCGGCTTTCTTT.

The rearrangement links TRBV2 to TRBJ2-5; TRBD2 matches 7 bases. Germline V gene lookup returns CDR1 SNHLY and CDR2 FYNNEI. This CDR3 contains 15 residues. The V gene end was trimmed by 6 bases and the J gene end by 9 bases; junction bases not matched to a gene: 16. The CDR3 region is CASRGGDWRTGAQYF. For the CDR3, the DNA is TGTGCCAGCAGGGGGGGGGACTGGCGGACGGGGGCCCAGTACTTC.

This rearrangement joins TRBV29-1 to TRBJ2-5, with a weak D call TRBD2 (6 bases). The CDR3 loop spans 13 amino acids. Germline-derived CDR1 and CDR2 are SQVTM and ANQGSEA. Trimming took 4 bases from V and 5 from J, leaving 14 bases between them. The CDR3 nucleotides read TGCAGCGTTGGAGGGCCCAGCGGGGAGACCCAGTACTTC. Translated: CSVGGPSGETQYF.

The chain has TRBV7-9 and TRBJ1-5, with D perhaps TRBD1 (5 bases). CDR1 is SEHNR, CDR2 FQNEAQ, per germline (reference sequence). The germline V and J ends were trimmed by 3 bases and 1 base, with 13 bases remaining between them. This CDR3 has 16 amino acids. For the CDR3, the DNA is TGTGCCAGCAGCTTTGGGGCGGAAAGGAGCAATCAGCCCCAGCATTTT. Translated: CASSFGAERSNQPQHF.

In regard to this clone: This sample includes further DNA sequences coding for the same CDR3. This chain uses TRBV6-5 with TRBJ1-2, with no clear D. V was shortened by 0 bases and J by 2 bases, with 7 bases between the two germline ends. Germline V gene lookup returns CDR1 MNHEY and CDR2 SVGAGI. This CDR3 region has 14 residues. Written as DNA, the CDR3 is TGTGCCAGCAGTTACTCGGGCAGCAACTATGGCTACACCTTC. The encoded protein is CASSYSGSNYGYTF.

The chain has TRBV6-1 and TRBJ2-5, with TRBD1 matching 8 bases. The CDR3 is made up of 13 amino acids. Germline CDR1 is MNHNS and CDR2 is SASEGT. V shed 5 bases and J 4 bases; nucleotides not matched to a gene: 3. The CDR3 nucleotides are TGTGCCAGCAGTAAAGACAGGGGAGAGACCCAGTACTTC. Its protein is CASSKDRGETQYF.

J is TRBJ2-1 and V is TRBV5-1; TRBD1 is a possible D gene (6 bases). The CDR3 loop spans 13 amino acids. Germline V gene data show CDR1 as SGHRS and CDR2 as YFSETQ. V dropped 9 bases and J dropped 6 bases, with 16 bases sitting between them. CDR3 sequence (DNA): TGCGCCACCTCACAGGGAACTGCCAATGAGCAGTTCTTC. Amino acid sequence: CATSQGTANEQFF.

The genes are TRBV2 and TRBJ1-1; D is perhaps TRBD1 (5 bases). The CDR3 is made up of 14 amino acids. Between the trimmed V and J ends, which lost 2 bases and 5 bases, there was a span of 12 bases. CDR1 and CDR2 (germline): SNHLY, FYNNEI. CDR3 protein: CASSEQGGNTEAFF. Here the CDR3 DNA reads TGTGCCAGCAGTGAACAGGGCGGGAATACTGAAGCTTTCTTT.

This rearrangement joins TRBV7-2 to TRBJ2-7; TRBD2 aligns across 11 bases. CDR1 and CDR2 (germline): SGHTA, FQGNSA. V was pared by 6 bases and J by 6 bases, with 13 bases of the junction left unmatched. CDR3 size: 16 residues. Written as DNA, the CDR3 is TGTGCCAGCAGGCGAGACACTAGCGGGAGTCCTCGCGAGCAGTACTTC. Protein sequence: CASRRDTSGSPREQYF.

The chain uses TRBV11-3 and TRBJ1-1, with D tentatively TRBD1 (6 bases). The CDR3 is 14 amino acids. Trimming took 6 bases from V and 1 from J, leaving 12 bases between them. The germline V gene encodes CDR1 SGHNT and CDR2 YENEEA. This chain's CDR3 is CASSRGGENTEAFF. Here the CDR3 DNA reads TGTGCCAGCAGTCGAGGGGGGGAGAACACTGAAGCTTTCTTT.

The chain uses TRBV5-1 and TRBJ2-1, with 8 bases aligning to TRBD2. Germline V gives CDR1 SGHRS, CDR2 YFSETQ. Unmatched junction bases numbered 5, after V lost 2 bases and J lost 7 bases. The CDR3 is made up of 14 amino acids. The CDR3, as DNA: TGCGCCAGCAGCTTAGCGGGAGTTAGTAATGAGCAGTTCTTC. Translated, it gives CASSLAGVSNEQFF.

This chain links TRBV27 with TRBJ1-2; D unclear. Germline-derived CDR1 and CDR2 are MNHEY and SMNVEV (reference sequence). V was trimmed by 4 bases and J by 4 bases, leaving 10 bases between them. This CDR3 has 13 residues. CDR3 sequence: CASSYSALYGYTF. The CDR3 bases are TGTGCCAGCAGTTACTCCGCCCTCTATGGCTACACCTTC.

The V call is TRBV7-3, the J call TRBJ1-2, with TRBD1 matching 8 bases. This CDR3 comprises 15 residues. The germline gives CDR1 SGHTA, CDR2 FQGTGA. The ends lost 0 bases at V and 8 bases at J; junction bases unmatched: 8. The CDR3 DNA reads as TGTGCCAGCAGCTTAACTCCCGGACAGGGTGAAGGCTACACCTTC. Its translation: CASSLTPGQGEGYTF.

This clone was detected once. CDR3 sequence: CASRSSGANVLTF. In DNA, the CDR3 is TGTGCCAGCAGGAGCTCTGGGGCCAACGTCCTGACTTTC. This rearrangement joins TRBV2 to TRBJ2-6, with no clear D. The CDR3 has 13 residues. CDR1 is SNHLY, CDR2 FYNNEI, per germline. The V and J ends lost 6 bases and 0 bases respectively, with 3 bases between them.

To note about this clone: One end of the junction is discordant with germline, which a read error may explain. The chain recombines TRBV7-2 with TRBJ1-1; 7 nucleotides align to TRBD1. Germline V gene data show CDR1 as SGHTA and CDR2 as FQGNSA. The CDR3 loop spans 11 amino acids. The CDR3 loop is CASSFTVGTDF. CDR3 nucleotides: TGTGCCAGCAGCTTCACGGTGGGGACAGACTTT.

The rearrangement uses TRBV27 and TRBJ2-7; maybe TRBD1 (5 bases). Trimming left V 3 bases short and J 2 bases short, with 14 bases between. Germline assignment: CDR1 MNHEY and CDR2 SMNVEV (reference sequence). The CDR3 sequence is 15 residues long. CDR3 nucleotides: TGTGCCAGCAGTTTCCTTCTTGGGGCCACCTACGAGCAGTACTTC. Translating gives CASSFLLGATYEQYF.

J is TRBJ1-2 and V is TRBV5-1, with 8 bases lining up with TRBD1. CDR3 size: 16 residues. Losses at the gene ends were 4 bases for V and 4 bases for J; bases not matched to a gene: 12. Germline lookup yields CDR1 SGHRS and CDR2 YFSETQ. The chain's CDR3 is CASSKRDRQQGYGYTF. Here the CDR3 DNA reads TGCGCCAGCAGCAAGAGGGACAGGCAGCAAGGCTATGGCTACACCTTC.

The V and J genes are TRBV7-9 and TRBJ1-2, with 9 bases matching TRBD1. Germline assignment: CDR1 SEHNR and CDR2 FQNEAQ (reference sequence). V was clipped by 5 bases and J by 2 bases; unmatched bases: 6. The CDR3 runs 15 residues. CDR3 in amino acids: CASSTTGTGNYGYTF. CDR3 nucleotide sequence: TGTGCCAGCAGCACCACCGGGACAGGGAACTATGGCTACACCTTC.

The count of this clone is one. The genes are TRBV5-1 and TRBJ2-6; 7 nucleotides line up with TRBD1. The CDR3 spans 18 residues. V dropped 4 bases and J dropped 5; count of bases not matched to a gene: 15. Germline CDR1 reads SGHRS; CDR2 reads YFSETQ. The CDR3 loop is CASSPGQARDSRANVLTF. CDR3 bases: TGCGCCAGCAGCCCCGGACAGGCTCGAGATTCGAGGGCCAACGTCCTGACTTTC.

This clone was counted between two and nine times. The V and J genes are TRBV2 and TRBJ1-1; TRBD1 matches 9 bases. Trimming removed 8 bases from V and 6 bases from J; junction bases left unmatched: 13. Germline values: CDR1 SNHLY, CDR2 FYNNEI. The CDR3 runs 15 residues. In DNA form, the CDR3 reads TGTGCCAGCTCTGGCTTACAGGGGGCGTACTCTGAAGCTTTCTTT. This translates into CASSGLQGAYSEAFF.